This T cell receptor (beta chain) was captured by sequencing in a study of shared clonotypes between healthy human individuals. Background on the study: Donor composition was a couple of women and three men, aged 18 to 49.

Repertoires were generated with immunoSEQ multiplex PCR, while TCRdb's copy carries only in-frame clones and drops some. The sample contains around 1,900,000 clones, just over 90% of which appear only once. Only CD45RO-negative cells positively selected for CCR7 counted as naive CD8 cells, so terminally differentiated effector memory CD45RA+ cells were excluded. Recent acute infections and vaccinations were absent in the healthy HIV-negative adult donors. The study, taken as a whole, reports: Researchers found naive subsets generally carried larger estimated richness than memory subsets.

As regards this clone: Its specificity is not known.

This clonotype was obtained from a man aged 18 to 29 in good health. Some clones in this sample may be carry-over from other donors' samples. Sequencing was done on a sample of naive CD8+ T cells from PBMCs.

The CDR3 DNA follows: TGTGCCCTCCGACGGGAGCAGTACTTC. This codes for CALRREQYF. J is TRBJ2-7 and V is TRBV5-8; no clear D gene. The CDR3 totals 9 residues. The V gene's germline CDR1 is SGHTS and CDR2 YDEGEE. V was shortened by 10 bases and J by 7 bases, with 9 bases between the two germline ends.